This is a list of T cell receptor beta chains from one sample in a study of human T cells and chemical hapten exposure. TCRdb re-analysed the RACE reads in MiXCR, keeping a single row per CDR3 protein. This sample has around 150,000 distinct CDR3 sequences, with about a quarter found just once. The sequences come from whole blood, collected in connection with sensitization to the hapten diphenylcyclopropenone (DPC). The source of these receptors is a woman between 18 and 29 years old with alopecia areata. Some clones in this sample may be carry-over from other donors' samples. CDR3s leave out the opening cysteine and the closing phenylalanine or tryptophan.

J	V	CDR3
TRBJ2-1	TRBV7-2	ASSLDGRGGYNEQF
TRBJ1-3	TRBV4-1	ASAAYGSSGNTIY
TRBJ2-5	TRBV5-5	ASSLLRGQGEETQY
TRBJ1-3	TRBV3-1	ASSQGTGGNTIY
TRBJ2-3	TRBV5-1	ASSLFPGLAGVVGTDTQY
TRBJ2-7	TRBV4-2	ASSQVWGPTYEQY
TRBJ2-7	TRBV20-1	SAGTSGRAYEQY
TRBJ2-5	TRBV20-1	SAGGRETQY
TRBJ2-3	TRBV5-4	ASSKSTDTQY
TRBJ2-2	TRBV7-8	ASRLDRETTGELF
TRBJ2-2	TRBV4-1	ASTLRGVPPRETGELF
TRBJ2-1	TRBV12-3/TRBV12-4	ASKTSGTYSYNEQF
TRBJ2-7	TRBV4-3	ASSQGAGQGYEQY
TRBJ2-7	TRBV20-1	SASPRGMPYEQY
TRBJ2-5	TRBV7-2	ASTPGTVETQY
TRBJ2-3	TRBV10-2	ASTPERSTDTQY
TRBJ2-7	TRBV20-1	SAPQGNYEQY
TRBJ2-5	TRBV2	ASSDIGTIEETQY
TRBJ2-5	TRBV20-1	SAITPRWVQETQY
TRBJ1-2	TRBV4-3	ASSPERGQTGYGYT
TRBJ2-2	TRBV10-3	AISETITGELF
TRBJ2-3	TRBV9	ASSGRTTTDTQY
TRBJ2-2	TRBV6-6	ASNEADRGTGELF
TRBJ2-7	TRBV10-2	ASQVIDEQY
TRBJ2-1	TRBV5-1	ASSLVGQGPADEQF
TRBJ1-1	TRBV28	ASSSPMRKAF
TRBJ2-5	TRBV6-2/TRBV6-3	ASSYSSRLAGDQETQY
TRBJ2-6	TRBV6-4	ASSPQADSGANVLT
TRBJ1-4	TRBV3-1	ASSQAAQQNEKLF
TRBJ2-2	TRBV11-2	ASSSVRLARTGELF
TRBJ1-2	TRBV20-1	SARDPGEIGYT